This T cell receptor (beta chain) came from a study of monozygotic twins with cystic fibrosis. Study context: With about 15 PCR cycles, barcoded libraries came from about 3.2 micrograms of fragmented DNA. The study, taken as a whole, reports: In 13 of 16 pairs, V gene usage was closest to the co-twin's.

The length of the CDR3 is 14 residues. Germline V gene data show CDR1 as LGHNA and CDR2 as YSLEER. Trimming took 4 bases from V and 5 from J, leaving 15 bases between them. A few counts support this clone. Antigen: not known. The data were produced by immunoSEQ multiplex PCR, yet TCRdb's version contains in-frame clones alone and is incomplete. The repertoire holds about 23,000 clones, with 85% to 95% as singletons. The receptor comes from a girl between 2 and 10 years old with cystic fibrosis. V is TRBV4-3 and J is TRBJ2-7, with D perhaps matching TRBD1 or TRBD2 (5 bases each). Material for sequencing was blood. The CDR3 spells CASSLNGAGDEQYF. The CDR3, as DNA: TGCGCCAGCAGCCTTAACGGGGCTGGGGACGAGCAGTACTTC.